The 29 T cell receptor beta chains below all came from one sample that was sequenced in a study of tumor-infiltrating lymphocytes in primary liver carcinoma. Constant-region priming of around 490 ng total RNA yielded TCR beta cDNA. ARM-PCR was slightly modified, and three nested multiplex PCR rounds with it gave rise to the TCR beta libraries. The first two PCR rounds, roughly 11 cycles each, used TRBV1-TRBV30 forward primers and a C-beta reverse primer. TCRdb independently ran MiXCR on the multiplex PCR reads; one entry per CDR3 protein. The table includes 150,000 to 200,000 distinct CDR3 sequences, 85% detected once. Unsorted bulk tissue of roughly 18-32 mg yielded co-extracted RNA and DNA. The sequencing sample was made of tumor tissue from primary liver carcinoma. These receptor sequences come from a man aged 35 to 55 with primary liver carcinoma and hepatitis B virus infection.

A word on this clonotype: A read error may account for a junction end that differs from germline. The rearrangement uses TRBV6-2 or TRBV6-3 and TRBJ2-1; D is uncertain. This CDR3 has 14 residues. Germline V gene data show CDR1 as MNHEY and CDR2 as SVGEGT. In nucleotides, the CDR3 is TGTGCCAGCACTCCTGACCACTACCGCAATGAACAGTTCTTC. Protein: CASTPDHYRNEQFF.

The CDR3 bases are TGTGTCAACAGCTTTAGCTGGAGGCGGATAGATACGCAGTATTTT. It codes for CVNSFSWRRIDTQYF. This chain joins TRBV11-3 and TRBJ2-3; D is possibly TRBD2 (5 bases). The CDR3 runs to 15 residues. Germline values: CDR1 SGHNT, CDR2 YENEEA.

About this clonotype: This could be a read error, since a much larger clone is one nucleotide away. The chain uses TRBV11-2 and TRBJ1-6, with a weak D call TRBD1 (5 bases). In germline, CDR1 is SGHAT, CDR2 FQNNGV. CDR3 size: 14 residues. The DNA of the CDR3 is TGTGACAGCAGCTTAGGGGAGACCAATTCACCCCTCCACTTT. It translates to CDSSLGETNSPLHF.

This clonotype appeared a single time. The V call is TRBV12-3 or TRBV12-4, the J call TRBJ2-5; TRBD2 matches 11 bases. V gave up 6 bases and J gave up 4 bases; unmatched junction bases: 10. The CDR3 contains 16 residues. CDR3 in amino acids: CASRLGTSGIRETQYF. Written as DNA, the CDR3 is TGTGCCAGCAGACTAGGGACTAGCGGAATCCGAGAGACCCAGTACTTC.

Of note for this clonotype: A read error may account for a junction end that differs from germline. This chain uses TRBV4-1 with TRBJ2-2; maybe TRBD2 (6 bases). The germline gives CDR1 MGHRA, CDR2 YSYEKL. The CDR3 extends over 14 amino acids. CDR3 protein: CASSQFTLSGGLFF. DNA for the CDR3: TGCGCTAGCAGCCAATTTACCCTCTCCGGGGGGCTGTTTTTT.

The chain couples TRBV28 to TRBJ2-7; no definite D call. CDR3 length: 11 amino acids. Trimming took off 6 bases at V and 6 bases at J, with 9 bases between the two ends. The germline gives CDR1 MDHEN, CDR2 SYDVKM. CDR3: CASRRLCEQYF. CDR3 nucleotides: TGTGCCAGCAGGAGACTCTGCGAGCAGTACTTC.

In its sample, this clonotype was seen a few times. The chain couples TRBV6-1 to TRBJ2-7; 8 positions match TRBD2. The CDR3 extends over 16 amino acids. Germline assignment: CDR1 MNHNS and CDR2 SASEGT. The CDR3 reads CVSNLLAGNEAYEQYF. The CDR3 DNA reads TGTGTCAGTAATCTGCTAGCGGGCAACGAAGCCTACGAGCAGTACTTC.

As concerns this clonotype: A junction boundary mismatches the germline segment, possibly from a read error. J is TRBJ2-2 and V is TRBV6-1; possibly TRBD2 for D (5 bases). Germline CDR1 and CDR2: MNHNS and SASEGT. The CDR3 length is 14 residues. The CDR3 bases are TGTGCCAGCAGTTGGTTAGCGATCATCGGGGAACTGTTTTTT. It encodes CASSWLAIIGELFF.

A note on this clonotype: Its ends do not fully match the called genes, so a read error is possible. The J gene is TRBJ2-2, the V gene TRBV29-1; no reliable D call. The CDR3 extends over 12 amino acids. Germline CDR1 SQVTM, CDR2 ANQGSEA. The CDR3 here is CSVMGNTEELFF. The CDR3 DNA is TGCAGTGTTATGGGTAACACCGAGGAGCTGTTTTTT.

With regard to this clonotype: The junction does not match germline at one end; this may be a read error. The V and J genes are TRBV12-3 or TRBV12-4 and TRBJ2-7; a possible D gene is TRBD1 (6 bases). The CDR3 length is 14 residues. The CDR3 DNA reads TGTGCCAGCAGTCCCAGACAGGTATCCTACGAGCTGTACTTC. Its translation: CASSPRQVSYELYF.

The chain combines TRBV7-8 with TRBJ2-7; 13 bases are a match to TRBD2. Germline V CDR1 and CDR2: SGHVS, FQNEAQ. The CDR3 length is 18 residues. Losses at the gene ends were 7 bases for V and 0 bases for J; bases not matched to a gene: 12. Here the CDR3 reads CASNPRTSGSTSSYEQYF. The CDR3 nucleotides are TGTGCCAGCAACCCTCGGACTAGCGGGAGTACGAGCTCCTACGAGCAGTACTTC.

Concerning this clonotype itself: A read error is possible here, since a much larger clone lies one base away. The chain carries TRBV28 and TRBJ2-3, with D tentatively TRBD2 (7 bases). Germline V lookup: CDR1 MDHEN, CDR2 SYDVKM. The V gene lost 6 bases and the J gene lost 5 bases, with 15 bases spanning the gap. The CDR3 extends over 14 amino acids. The CDR3 nucleotides read TGTGCCAGCAGATTCGGGCGGGGGCGAGATACGCAGTATTTT. It is translated as CASRFGRGRDTQYF. The variable domain in full, with the rest retrieved from reference TRBV28 and TRBJ2-3, is DVKVTQSSRYLVKRTGEKVFLECVQDMDHENMFWYRQDPGLGLRLIYFSYDVKMKEKGDIPEGYSVSREKKERFSLILESASTNQTSMYLCASRFGRGRDTQYFGPGTRLTVL.

To note about this clonotype: One end of the junction does not line up with germline, which may come from a read error. The rearrangement links TRBV7-9 to TRBJ1-5; D is unresolved. Germline lookup yields CDR1 SEHNR and CDR2 FQNEAQ (reference sequence). The CDR3 contains 14 residues. CDR3 region: CVSSSDYSNRPQHF. CDR3 nucleotides: TGTGTCAGCAGCTCAGACTATAGCAATCGGCCCCAGCATTTT.

This clonotype came up a few times. Without the conserved terminal phenylalanine or tryptophan, this CDR3 likely stems from a read error. The rearrangement uses TRBV11-2 and TRBJ2-1; TRBD2 aligns across 8 bases. V trimming: 3 bases; J trimming: 2 bases; junction bases outside the gene matches: 9. Germline values: CDR1 SGHAT, CDR2 FQNNGV. The CDR3 covers 17 residues. In DNA, the CDR3 is TGTGCCAGCAGCTTGATAGGACTAGCTGGTCCCTACAATGAGCAGTTCTTA. As protein: CASSLIGLAGPYNEQFL.

The chain is built from TRBV9 and TRBJ2-2, with a weak D call TRBD2 (5 bases). The V end lost 4 bases, the J end lost 0 bases, and 10 bases lay between the germline ends. CDR1 SGDLS and CDR2 YYNGEE come from the germline V gene. This CDR3 spans 15 amino acids. The DNA of the CDR3 is TGTGCCAGCAGCCCGGGAACGTCGAACACCGGGGAGCTGTTTTTT. Its translation: CASSPGTSNTGELFF.

This clonotype occurred many times. V is TRBV7-9 and J is TRBJ1-2; 7 bases are a match to TRBD1. CDR3 length: 15 amino acids. CDR1 is SEHNR, CDR2 FQNEAQ, per germline (reference sequence). The J segment lost 7 bases and the V segment lost 5 bases, leaving 13 bases of the junction unmatched. The CDR3: CASSPPGGQDTGYTF. In nucleotides, the CDR3 is TGTGCCAGCAGCCCCCCCGGTGGACAGGACACTGGCTACACCTTC.

As for this clonotype: At one end, the junction sequence differs from germline, possibly due to a read error. V and J are TRBV6-2 or TRBV6-3 and TRBJ2-1; TRBD2 aligns across 9 bases. This CDR3 comprises 15 residues. CDR1 is MNHEY, CDR2 SVGEGT, per germline. The CDR3 here is CASSPGTSSHNEQFF. In nucleotides, the CDR3 is TGTGCCAGTAGCCCTGGGACTAGCTCCCACAATGAGCAGTTCTTC.

As regards this clonotype: At one boundary the junction diverges from the germline segment, which might be a read error. The genes are TRBV6-5 and TRBJ2-3; TRBD2 aligns across 10 bases. The germline V gene encodes CDR1 MNHEY and CDR2 SVGAGI. CDR3 length: 15 amino acids. The CDR3 nucleotides read TGTACCAGCAACCCAGGACTAGCGGAAACAGATACACAGTATTTT. It is translated as CTSNPGLAETDTQYF.

A word on this clonotype: Compared with germline, one end of the junction differs, possibly owing to a read error. The chain uses TRBV6-5 and TRBJ1-1; maybe TRBD1 (5 bases). The CDR3 has 14 residues. Germline V gene data show CDR1 as MNHEY and CDR2 as SVGAGI. In DNA form, the CDR3 reads TGTACCAGCAGTAACGGGGGTGCGGGAGGTGAAGCTTTCTTT. Its translation is CTSSNGGAGGEAFF.

This chain connects TRBV29-1 to TRBJ2-3; possible D gene TRBD2, 6 bases. The germline CDR1 and CDR2 sequences are SQVTM and ANQGSEA. This CDR3 region has 13 residues. Trimming took 8 bases from V and 5 from J, leaving 17 bases between them. The CDR3 protein is CSIGTRGGDTQYF. The CDR3 DNA is TGCAGCATCGGGACGCGGGGCGGAGATACGCAGTATTTT.

A note on this clonotype: In this CDR3 the conserved last residue, phenylalanine or tryptophan, is missing, so a read error is likely. V is TRBV11-2 and J is TRBJ2-1, with 11 bases fitting TRBD2. The length of the CDR3 is 17 residues. Germline assignment: CDR1 SGHAT and CDR2 FQNNGV. CDR3 in DNA: TGCGCCAGCAGCCCACGACCACTAGCGGGAGATAGTGATGAGCAGTTCTAC. Translation: CASSPRPLAGDSDEQFY.

The V gene is TRBV29-1, the J gene TRBJ2-7, with 13 positions matching TRBD2. There are 15 residues in the CDR3. The junction had 15 bases not matched to a gene; V was cut back by 6 bases and J by 10 bases. CDR1 and CDR2 (germline): SQVTM, ANQGSEA. The CDR3: CSVALGLAGSYDQYF. CDR3 coding DNA: TGCAGCGTCGCTTTGGGACTAGCGGGGTCGTATGACCAGTACTTC.

A word on this clonotype: Because it lacks the conserved phenylalanine or tryptophan at the end, this CDR3 is likely a read error. This chain connects TRBV6-5 to TRBJ1-2; D unclear. The germline V gene encodes CDR1 MNHEY and CDR2 SVGAGI. The V and J ends lost 6 bases and 6 bases respectively, with 14 bases between them. The CDR3 contains 13 residues. The CDR3 DNA reads TGTGCCAGCAGCCCTCCTGGGAGCCATGGCTACACCATC. Encoded protein: CASSPPGSHGYTI.

This chain connects TRBV6-1 to TRBJ1-5; 7 nucleotides agree with TRBD1. The CDR3 spans 14 residues. Germline values: CDR1 MNHNS, CDR2 SASEGT. The ends lost 9 bases at V and 7 bases at J; junction bases unmatched: 12. CDR3 bases: TGTGCCAGTAGCCTCTTACAGGGGAAGCAGCCCCAGCATTTT. It encodes CASSLLQGKQPQHF.

This clonotype was seen once. This clone may be a read error of a much larger clone one base away. Without the conserved terminal phenylalanine or tryptophan, this CDR3 likely stems from a read error. CDR3 bases: TGCGCCAGCTCGGACAGCGGCTCCTACGAGCAGTACTAC. Translated: CASSDSGSYEQYY. This chain joins TRBV5-1 and TRBJ2-7, with a possible D match to TRBD1 (6 bases). Trimming removed 7 bases from V and 0 bases from J, with 11 bases in between. This CDR3 contains 13 residues. Germline V gene sequence: CDR1 SGHRS, CDR2 YFSETQ.

Worth noting for this clonotype: The germline gene is not matched at one end of the junction; a read error may be the cause. This chain uses TRBV29-1 with TRBJ2-3; 9 positions match TRBD1. CDR1 is SQVTM and CDR2 is ANQGSEA in the germline V gene. The CDR3 runs 14 residues. The CDR3, as DNA: TGCAGCGTCGGCGGGGGACAGGGTACATATACGCTGTATTTT. As protein: CSVGGGQGTYTLYF.

On this clonotype: The conserved final phenylalanine or tryptophan is absent from the CDR3, which likely points to a read error. The V and J genes are TRBV11-3 and TRBJ2-1; possible D gene TRBD2, 6 bases. Per the germline V gene, CDR1 is SGHNT and CDR2 is YENEEA. The CDR3 sequence is 14 residues long. CDR3 in DNA: TGTGCCGGCAGCTTAGGACGGGAGAAAAGTGAGCAGTTCTGC. It encodes CAGSLGREKSEQFC.

The chain has TRBV12-3 or TRBV12-4 and TRBJ2-1; no clear D. The V gene lost 3 bases and the J gene lost 5 bases, with 11 bases spanning the gap. The CDR3 is 14 amino acids. This CDR3 is CASSFGSVDNEQFF. CDR3 coding DNA: TGTGCCAGCAGTTTCGGCTCAGTAGACAATGAGCAGTTCTTC.

Worth noting for this clonotype: One end of the junction varies from germline; a read error may be responsible. The J gene is TRBJ1-2, the V gene TRBV12-3 or TRBV12-4, with 7 bases identical to TRBD1. The CDR3 sequence is 12 residues long. The CDR3 region is CASSIGGYGYAF. DNA of the CDR3: TGTGCCAGCAGTATAGGGGGCTATGGCTACGCCTTC.